The 25 T cell receptor beta chains below come from one sample, sequenced in a study of shared clonotypes between healthy human individuals. Method: immunoSEQ multiplex PCR; TCRdb's copy keeps in-frame clones and lacks some. The data hold roughly 1 million clones, with around 74% observed a single time. The sequenced sample was memory CD4+ T cells sorted from blood. Indicated subset: CD45RA-negative fraction. These receptors all stem from a man younger than 35 in good health.

The rearrangement joins TRBV7-9 to TRBJ1-1; D not certain. V was shortened by 3 bases and J by 4 bases, with 9 bases between the two germline ends. Looked up from germline, CDR1 is SEHNR and CDR2 is FQNEAQ (reference sequence). The CDR3 length is 13 residues. The CDR3 coding sequence is TGTGCCAGCAGCTTTCAGGCGGGCACTGAAGCTTTCTTT. Translating gives CASSFQAGTEAFF.

The gene calls are TRBV28 and TRBJ2-2; tentatively, D is TRBD1 (6 bases). Trimming pared 2 bases from V and 6 bases from J, leaving 13 bases between. The germline V gene has CDR1 MDHEN and CDR2 SYDVKM. CDR3 length: 15 amino acids. The CDR3 DNA reads as TGTGCCAGCAGTTTACAGGGGAAACTTGCCGGGGAGCTGTTTTTT. It translates to CASSLQGKLAGELFF. The full variable domain, completed using reference TRBV28 and TRBJ2-2, is DVKVTQSSRYLVKRTGEKVFLECVQDMDHENMFWYRQDPGLGLRLIYFSYDVKMKEKGDIPEGYSVSREKKERFSLILESASTNQTSMYLCASSLQGKLAGELFFGEGSRLTVL.

The V and J genes are TRBV19 and TRBJ1-5, with 10 positions matching TRBD1. The CDR3 has 14 amino acids. Trimming cost V 5 bases and J 6 bases; bases outside gene matches: 4. CDR1 LNHDA and CDR2 SQIVND come from the germline V gene (reference sequence). The CDR3 sequence: CASSSDRGGQPQHF. CDR3 DNA sequence: TGTGCCAGTAGTTCGGACAGGGGGGGTCAGCCCCAGCATTTT.

This clone appeared a single time. The chain has TRBV18 and TRBJ1-1; 10 bases line up with TRBD1. V shed 3 bases, J shed 1 base, and the junction held 5 bases outside the gene matches. Germline loops: CDR1 KGHSH, CDR2 LQKENI. The CDR3 runs to 16 residues. For the CDR3, the DNA is TGTGCCAGCTCACCGCTCGGGACAGGGGCGAACACTGAAGCTTTCTTT. Residues: CASSPLGTGANTEAFF.

The rearrangement uses TRBV2 and TRBJ1-5; D gene uncertain. V shed 3 bases and J shed 2 bases, with 8 bases lying between them. Germline V lookup: CDR1 SNHLY, CDR2 FYNNEI. CDR3 length: 14 amino acids. This chain's CDR3 is CASSERAGNQPQHF. The CDR3 bases are TGTGCCAGCAGTGAGCGGGCGGGCAATCAGCCCCAGCATTTT.

This clone showed up just a few times. The rearrangement joins TRBV5-1 to TRBJ1-5; tentative D call: TRBD1 (6 bases). CDR1 SGHRS and CDR2 YFSETQ come from the germline V gene. Trimming pared 0 bases from V and 6 bases from J, leaving 13 bases between. The CDR3 runs 15 residues. CDR3 DNA sequence: TGCGCCAGCAGCTTGGTGTCAGGGGCGGGTCAGCCCCAGCATTTT. It encodes CASSLVSGAGQPQHF.

This CDR3 reads CASSLMGSGGRIDTQYF. CDR3 bases: TGTGCCAGCAGCTTAATGGGTAGCGGGGGGCGTATAGATACGCAGTATTTT. The genes are TRBV7-3 and TRBJ2-3; 10 bases match TRBD2. The CDR3 covers 17 residues. Germline V CDR1 and CDR2: SGHTA, FQGTGA. V lost 1 base and J lost 5; bases outside the gene matches: 9.

CDR3 in DNA: TGTGCCAGCAGAACACAGGGGGCTGGGGCCAACGTCCTGACTTTC. This codes for CASRTQGAGANVLTF. The V and J genes are TRBV28 and TRBJ2-6; 8 bases align to TRBD1. Germline trimming cut 6 bases from V and 2 bases from J; bases unmatched to any gene: 3. The CDR3 contains 15 residues. Per germline, CDR1 MDHEN and CDR2 SYDVKM.

The V and J genes are TRBV10-1 and TRBJ2-7, with 7 bases matching TRBD1. CDR3 length: 13 amino acids. Germline CDR1 WNHNN, CDR2 SYGVQD (reference sequence). V trimming: 3 bases; J trimming: 3 bases; junction bases outside the gene matches: 2. The CDR3 region is CASSDAGGYEQYF. CDR3 coding DNA: TGCGCCAGCAGTGATGCAGGGGGCTACGAGCAGTACTTC.

The V call is TRBV28, the J call TRBJ2-7, with TRBD1 matching over 8 bases. The CDR3 length is 15 residues. Trimming took 3 bases from V and 2 from J; bases not matched to a gene: 6. The V gene's germline CDR1 is MDHEN and CDR2 SYDVKM. The CDR3 DNA sequence: TGTGCCAGCAGTTTCGTCGGGACAGGAGCCTACGAGCAGTACTTC. Its translation: CASSFVGTGAYEQYF.

This clone was seen a few times. This chain links TRBV2 with TRBJ2-5; no reliable D call. The germline gives CDR1 SNHLY, CDR2 FYNNEI. V gave up 8 bases and J gave up 5 bases, with 15 bases separating them. The CDR3 sequence is 13 residues long. The CDR3 DNA follows: TGTGCCAGCGGTCTTATCCAGAGGGAGACCCAGTACTTC. This translates into CASGLIQRETQYF.

This clone has just a few counts. The chain uses TRBV28 and TRBJ1-6, with TRBD1 identical over 10 bases. CDR1 is MDHEN, CDR2 SYDVKM, per germline. V was clipped by 6 bases and J by 4 bases; unmatched bases: 9. The CDR3 runs to 17 residues. The CDR3 DNA sequence: TGTGCCAGCAGCCCAGTGGGACAGGGGACGTATAATTCACCCCTCCACTTT. Residues: CASSPVGQGTYNSPLHF. The full variable domain, its missing parts supplied by reference TRBV28 and TRBJ1-6, is DVKVTQSSRYLVKRTGEKVFLECVQDMDHENMFWYRQDPGLGLRLIYFSYDVKMKEKGDIPEGYSVSREKKERFSLILESASTNQTSMYLCASSPVGQGTYNSPLHFGNGTRLTVT.

The V call is TRBV6-5, the J call TRBJ1-5; D is unclear. Between the trimmed V and J ends, which lost 1 base and 3 bases, there was a span of 7 bases. This CDR3 contains 14 residues. The V gene's germline CDR1 is MNHEY and CDR2 SVGAGI. CDR3 sequence reads: CASSYLRDNQPQHF. CDR3 DNA: TGTGCCAGCAGTTACTTACGGGACAATCAGCCCCAGCATTTT.

The J gene is TRBJ2-7, the V gene TRBV11-3, with D possibly matching TRBD1 (5 bases). CDR3 size: 13 residues. The V gene's germline CDR1 is SGHNT and CDR2 YENEEA. V was pared by 3 bases and J by 2 bases, with 8 bases between. CDR3 nucleotides: TGTGCCAGCAGCTTTTCAGGGACCTACGAGCAGTACTTC. Amino acids: CASSFSGTYEQYF.

The chain has TRBV4-2 and TRBJ2-2; possible D gene TRBD1, 5 bases. The ends were cut back, 0 bases at V and 5 bases at J, with 16 bases in the middle. The CDR3 loop spans 17 amino acids. CDR1 is LGHNA, CDR2 YNFKEQ, per germline. The CDR3 sequence is CASSQDSDSRGTGELFF. Here the CDR3 DNA reads TGTGCCAGCAGCCAAGATTCCGACAGTAGAGGTACCGGGGAGCTGTTTTTT.

The rearrangement joins TRBV19 to TRBJ1-1; D not resolved. From germline, CDR1 is LNHDA and CDR2 SQIVND (reference sequence). The CDR3 is made up of 11 amino acids. Trimming removed 7 bases at V and 1 base at J, with 4 bases between. CDR3 in DNA: TGTGCCAGTACAGGGAACACTGAAGCTTTCTTT. Encoded protein: CASTGNTEAFF.

Ten or more counts support this clone. The gene calls are TRBV6-1 and TRBJ1-5; D gene unclear. The V end was cut by 0 bases, the J end by 11 bases, with 5 bases between. The germline V gene encodes CDR1 MNHNS and CDR2 SASEGT. This CDR3 is 11 amino acids long. This CDR3 is CASSEASSQHF. CDR3 in DNA: TGTGCCAGCAGTGAAGCTTCGTCCCAGCATTTT.

This clone was detected once. The chain is built from TRBV2 and TRBJ2-7; maybe TRBD2 (6 bases). The germline V and J ends were trimmed by 3 bases and 0 bases, with 9 bases remaining between them. This CDR3 contains 14 residues. Germline values: CDR1 SNHLY, CDR2 FYNNEI. The CDR3: CASSDGTPSYEQYF. CDR3 DNA sequence: TGTGCCAGCAGTGATGGGACTCCCTCCTACGAGCAGTACTTC.

V gene TRBV6-1 combines with J gene TRBJ1-2, with D unresolved. The CDR3 covers 15 residues. The ends were cut back, 2 bases at V and 3 bases at J, with 13 bases in the middle. Germline CDR1 MNHNS, CDR2 SASEGT. The CDR3 DNA sequence: TGTGCCAGCAGTGAAAGCCAGACGGGCCACTATGGCTACACCTTC. This codes for CASSESQTGHYGYTF.

The V gene is TRBV18, the J gene TRBJ1-5; a weak D match, TRBD1 (6 bases). This CDR3 has 14 residues. The germline V gene has CDR1 KGHSH and CDR2 LQKENI. With 4 bases removed from V and 0 bases from J, the gap between germline ends came to 7 bases. The CDR3 DNA follows: TGTGCCAGCTCACAGGGGGGTAGCAATCAGCCCCAGCATTTT. Protein: CASSQGGSNQPQHF.

This chain uses TRBV5-4 with TRBJ2-1; 11 bases line up with TRBD2. Unmatched junction bases numbered 4, after V lost 4 bases and J lost 7 bases. The CDR3 is 14 residues long. From germline, CDR1 is SGHNT and CDR2 YYREEE (reference sequence). The CDR3 coding sequence is TGTGCCAGCAGCCTAGCGGGGGGTGGAAATGAGCAGTTCTTC. Its translation: CASSLAGGGNEQFF.

The rearrangement joins TRBV19 to TRBJ1-5; D unresolved. Trimming pared 4 bases from V and 5 bases from J, leaving 9 bases between. Germline CDR1 reads LNHDA; CDR2 reads SQIVND (reference sequence). CDR3 length: 13 amino acids. DNA for the CDR3: TGTGCCAGTAGTAGCTTGACTTATCAGCCCCAGCATTTT. Protein sequence: CASSSLTYQPQHF.

This clone was observed once. The V gene is TRBV6-1, the J gene TRBJ2-5; 8 nucleotides agree with TRBD2. The V and J ends lost 7 bases and 5 bases, in that order; junction bases with no gene match: 12. CDR3 size: 15 residues. CDR1 is MNHNS, CDR2 SASEGT, per germline. CDR3 loop: CASTITSGRVETQYF. The CDR3 DNA follows: TGTGCCAGCACTATCACTAGCGGTAGGGTGGAGACCCAGTACTTC.

This clone appeared a single time. The rearrangement uses TRBV10-3 and TRBJ2-1; 8 bases line up with TRBD2. The CDR3 contains 16 residues. Trimming cost V 0 bases and J 7 bases; bases outside gene matches: 8. The germline V gene encodes CDR1 ENHRY and CDR2 SYGVKD. CDR3 amino acids: CAISESGLGGRNEQFF. The DNA for the CDR3 is TGTGCCATCAGTGAGTCGGGACTAGGAGGAAGGAATGAGCAGTTCTTC.

Many counts were recorded for this clone. The sample holds other DNA sequences that translate to the same CDR3. The chain links TRBV4-1 to TRBJ2-5; TRBD2 is a possible D gene (5 bases). V shed 3 bases and J shed 4 bases, with 9 bases lying between them. Germline V gives CDR1 MGHRA, CDR2 YSYEKL. The CDR3 sequence is 13 residues long. The DNA for the CDR3 is TGCGCCAGCAGCCAGTGGAGGCGAGAGACCCAGTACTTC. Its translation: CASSQWRRETQYF.